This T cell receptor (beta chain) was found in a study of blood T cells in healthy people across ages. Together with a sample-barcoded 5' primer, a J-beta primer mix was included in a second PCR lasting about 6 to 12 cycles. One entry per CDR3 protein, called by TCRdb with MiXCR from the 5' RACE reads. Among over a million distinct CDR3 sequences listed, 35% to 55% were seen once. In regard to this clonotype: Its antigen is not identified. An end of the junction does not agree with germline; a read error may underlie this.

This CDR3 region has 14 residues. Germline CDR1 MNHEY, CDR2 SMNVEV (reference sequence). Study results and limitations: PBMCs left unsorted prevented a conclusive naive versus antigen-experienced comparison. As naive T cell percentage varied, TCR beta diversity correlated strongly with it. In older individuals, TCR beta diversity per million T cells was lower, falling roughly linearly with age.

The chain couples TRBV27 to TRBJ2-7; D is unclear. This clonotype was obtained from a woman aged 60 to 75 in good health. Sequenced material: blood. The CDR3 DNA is TGTGCCTGCAGTTTACTGGCTAGCTCCTACGAGCAGTACTTC. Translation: CACSLLASSYEQYF.